These 8 T cell receptor beta chains came from one sample sequenced in a study of Graves' ophthalmopathy and Graves' hyperthyroidism. Amplification targeted the TCR beta CDR3 regions, with RNA transcripts as the source material. HTBI-primed first-round RT-PCR preceded second-round multiplex PCR. In TCRdb, the multiplex PCR reads were re-called with MiXCR into one record per CDR3 protein. Of 200,000 to 300,000 distinct CDR3 sequences listed, around 50% are singletons. The sample taken for sequencing was peripheral blood. The receptors derive from an adult man with Graves' ophthalmopathy.

The J gene is TRBJ2-5, the V gene TRBV14; D uncertain. There are 11 residues in the CDR3. Deletions cut 2 bases from V and 5 bases from J, with 3 bases between. Germline lookup yields CDR1 SGHDN and CDR2 FVKESK. CDR3 protein: CASSQTETQYF. The CDR3 DNA follows: TGTGCCAGCAGCCAAACCGAGACCCAGTACTTC.

This clonotype showed up just a few times. This chain connects TRBV18 to TRBJ1-1; D not certain. Germline V gene data show CDR1 as KGHSH and CDR2 as LQKENI. This CDR3 contains 14 residues. Trimming cost V 3 bases and J 11 bases, with 19 bases left between them. Written as DNA, the CDR3 is TGTGCCAGCTCACCCCCGATTAATGAGGTCGAGGCTTTCTTT. Its protein product is CASSPPINEVEAFF.

The J gene is TRBJ1-5, the V gene TRBV7-6; the D is unclear. The V end lost 2 bases, the J end lost 0 bases, and 11 bases lay between the germline ends. Germline-derived CDR1 and CDR2 are SGHVS and FNYEAQ. This CDR3 comprises 16 residues. In DNA, the CDR3 is TGTGCCAGCAGCTTAAACGGACTTTATAGCAATCAGCCCCAGCATTTT. It specifies CASSLNGLYSNQPQHF.

The CDR3 reads CASSLQGAMNTEAFF. CDR3 nucleotide sequence: TGTGCCAGCAGTTTACAGGGGGCCATGAACACTGAAGCTTTCTTT. This rearrangement joins TRBV28 to TRBJ1-1; 8 bases agree with TRBD1. Germline CDR1 and CDR2: MDHEN and SYDVKM. The V gene end was trimmed by 2 bases and the J gene end by 0 bases; junction bases not matched to a gene: 2. The CDR3 loop spans 15 amino acids. Full variable domain (missing parts from reference TRBV28 and TRBJ1-1): DVKVTQSSRYLVKRTGEKVFLECVQDMDHENMFWYRQDPGLGLRLIYFSYDVKMKEKGDIPEGYSVSREKKERFSLILESASTNQTSMYLCASSLQGAMNTEAFFGQGTRLTVV.

In this sample, this clonotype turned up a few times. V and J are TRBV7-2 and TRBJ1-2; D might be TRBD1 (5 bases). CDR1 and CDR2 from the germline V gene are SGHTA and FQGNSA. The V end was cut by 1 base, the J end by 8 bases, with 14 bases between. This CDR3 contains 14 residues. CDR3 amino acids: CASSLDRQGGGYTF. The CDR3 region has the DNA TGTGCCAGCAGCTTAGATCGCCAGGGAGGGGGCTACACCTTC.

The chain uses TRBV7-8 and TRBJ1-3; D may be TRBD1 (6 bases). V shed 3 bases and J shed 3 bases, with 12 bases lying between them. Germline V gives CDR1 SGHVS, CDR2 FQNEAQ. The CDR3 contains 15 residues. This CDR3 is CASSFYREGGNTIYF. The CDR3 DNA is TGTGCCAGCAGCTTCTACAGGGAAGGTGGAAACACCATATATTTT.

The chain carries TRBV12-3 or TRBV12-4 and TRBJ2-2; tentatively, D is TRBD1 (5 bases). This CDR3 is 17 amino acids long. Trimming removed 10 bases at V and 2 bases at J, with 23 bases between. In DNA, the CDR3 is TGTGCCACCAACCCATCCTTTCTGGGGCCTAACACCGGGGAGCTGTTTTTT. It is translated as CATNPSFLGPNTGELFF.

V and J are TRBV20-1 and TRBJ2-5, with a tentative D call TRBD2 (6 bases). The ends were cut back, 6 bases at V and 5 bases at J, with 16 bases in the middle. Per germline, CDR1 DFQATT and CDR2 SNEGSKA (reference sequence). This CDR3 has 13 residues. As DNA, the CDR3 is TGCAGTGCCCCCAGCGGGCGGATGGAGACCCAGTACTTC. It is translated as CSAPSGRMETQYF.